The present entry profiles one T cell receptor (beta chain) with its context. The antigen remains unidentified. The ends were cut back, 6 bases at V and 1 base at J, with 13 bases in the middle. The CDR3 runs to 15 residues. Germline CDR1 reads MNHEY; CDR2 reads SVGAGI. Using immunoSEQ multiplex PCR, the repertoire was profiled, and TCRdb retains in-frame clones only, with some absent. The data hold fewer than 85,000 clones, with under 90% observed a single time. This entry comes from a study of T cell clones after liver transplantation. Study at large: TCRbeta sequencing after a pre-transplant mixed lymphocyte reaction identified graft-donor-reactive clones, later tracked in post-transplant blood. Tolerance: complete withdrawal held at least one year, liver enzymes staying within twice normal. Timepoints were pre-transplant, pre-withdrawal, and after withdrawal was completed or failed.

General observations from the study: Post-transplant time points were not standardized, so conclusions are preliminary.

The TCR originated in a human patient who received a liver transplant. Part of the T cell pool may stem from the graft donor. The V and J genes are TRBV6-5 and TRBJ2-1; either TRBD1 or TRBD2 may fit D (5 bases each). Material: CD4+ T cells from blood, obtained 12 months after liver transplant. This CDR3 reads CASSSPWGSYNEQFF. In DNA, the CDR3 is TGTGCCAGCAGCTCGCCTTGGGGGTCCTACAATGAGCAGTTCTTC.